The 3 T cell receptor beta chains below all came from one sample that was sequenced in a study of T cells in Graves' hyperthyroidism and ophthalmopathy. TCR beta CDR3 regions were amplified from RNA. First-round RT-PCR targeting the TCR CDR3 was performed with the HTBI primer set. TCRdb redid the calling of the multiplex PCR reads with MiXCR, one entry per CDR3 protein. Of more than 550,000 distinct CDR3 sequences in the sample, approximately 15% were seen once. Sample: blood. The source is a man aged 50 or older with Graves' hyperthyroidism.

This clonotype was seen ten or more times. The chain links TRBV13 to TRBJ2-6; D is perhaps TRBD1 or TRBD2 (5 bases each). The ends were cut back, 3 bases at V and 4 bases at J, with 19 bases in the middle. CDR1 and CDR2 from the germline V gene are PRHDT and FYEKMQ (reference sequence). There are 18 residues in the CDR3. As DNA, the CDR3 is TGTGCCAGCAGCTTCCTCCGGGACCCCGACGGCGGGGCCAACGTCCTGACTTTC. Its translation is CASSFLRDPDGGANVLTF.

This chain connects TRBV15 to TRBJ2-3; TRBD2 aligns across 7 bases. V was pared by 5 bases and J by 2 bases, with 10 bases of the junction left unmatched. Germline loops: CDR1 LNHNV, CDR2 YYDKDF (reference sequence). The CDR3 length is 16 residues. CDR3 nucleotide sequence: TGTGCCACCAGCGGAGGACTAGTAAGGGACACAGATACGCAGTATTTT. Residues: CATSGGLVRDTDTQYF.

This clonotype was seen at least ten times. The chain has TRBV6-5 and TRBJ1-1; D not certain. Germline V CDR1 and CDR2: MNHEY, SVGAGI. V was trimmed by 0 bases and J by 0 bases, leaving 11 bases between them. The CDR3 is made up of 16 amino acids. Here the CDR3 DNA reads TGTGCCAGCAGTTACTCGATGCAGGTGATGAACACTGAAGCTTTCTTT. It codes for CASSYSMQVMNTEAFF.